This T cell receptor (beta chain) was sequenced for a study of control samples from healthy donors and cancer patients. Per germline, CDR1 LGHDT and CDR2 YNNKEL (reference sequence). V was shortened by 0 bases and J by 4 bases, with 15 bases between the two germline ends. This CDR3 is 16 amino acids long. Sequencing was performed with immunoSEQ multiplex PCR; in TCRdb, only in-frame clones are kept and a portion is missing. The sample includes about 140,000 clones, more than 80% seen only once; the top ten take more than 6.5%. The sequenced sample was blood. This clonotype was sampled from a man younger than 30 in good health. The chain couples TRBV3-1 (or the pseudogene TRBV3-2) to TRBJ1-2; D unclear. The CDR3 spells CASSQDPPGSAYGYTF. CDR3 nucleotides: TGTGCCAGCAGCCAAGATCCCCCCGGGAGTGCCTATGGCTACACCTTC.